The sequence of this T cell receptor beta chain was determined in a study of T cells after posttransplantation cyclophosphamide listed by TCRdb under 2016. Notes on the research overall: The study tracked T cell repertoire reconstitution by TRB sequencing after myeloablative bone marrow transplantation using posttransplantation cyclophosphamide as GVHD prophylaxis. Samples from around 40 PTCy-treated patients and some 16 related bone marrow donors of those patients were subjected to antigen receptor sequencing. TRB sequencing was performed on blood from all 34 PTCy patients with 1-year posttransplant specimens. Up to 3 additional blood samples from 2 to 5.2 years after transplant were also TRB-sequenced in 3 patients, as was pretransplant blood from a handful of patients. Because TRA and TRB clonality correlated tightly in ten or so samples, later TCR analyses were limited to TRB. Public TRB sequences were compared against a database of over 3,000 sequences linked to responses to pathogens, tumor antigens, self-antigens and alloantigens. Broader findings and caveats from the paper: The TRB repertoires of T cells infiltrating skin or GI tract showed only limited overlap with the TRB repertoires of T cells in blood. At 1-2 months, donor-recipient similarity was low but rose over the first year, and the later blood repertoires were often dominated by donor CD8+ memory clones. Across 45 patients, recipient CMV seropositivity and CMV reactivation were highly associated with TRB clonality; PTCy diversity was similar to CNI/methotrexate controls.

Genomic DNA was the input for TRB sequencing, which was run either with the immunoSEQ assay at survey resolution or with the hsTCRB kit. Per the source publication's procedure: The immunoSEQ software was used for initial read processing, and the LymphoSeq R package was used for repertoire analyses. Clonality was computed as 1 minus normalized Shannon entropy, and a Gini coefficient was also calculated for each TRB dataset. Phenotypes of unsorted samples were inferred by mapping TRB sequences from sorted subsets of the recipient or donor onto the same recipient's unsorted samples. Imported from immuneACCESS, the table was reduced by TCRdb to in-frame sequences with V and J called. These copies leave out some clones; in studies compared against another copy, an unresolved V gene accounts for under half, and the cause of the remainder is not known. The V and J calls and clone size were taken over from that table, and D and trimming were inferred from the DNA. This sample includes about 22,000 clones, and none of them was observed just once. The ten largest make up 4.4% of the sample.

The germline V gene sets CDR1 to SGDLS and CDR2 to YYNGEE. V and J lose 4 bases and 6 bases, and a span of 14 bases separates them. The CDR3 goes from the cysteine to the phenylalanine over 13 residues. Left in the record is the CDR3 DNA by itself, 39 bases read in frame from the first base. This clone was found many times. Its antigen is unknown. Per-nucleotide qualities are absent, and no much larger clonotype sits a single base away. Related bone marrow donors provided peripheral blood samples on the day of marrow donation. Peripheral blood and bone marrow mononuclear cells were isolated by Ficoll-Hypaque density centrifugation and were cryopreserved.

Input material: PBMCs. The chain joins TRBV9 to TRBJ2-7; matching of 5 bases hints at TRBD2 as the D gene. The source of this sequence is a woman in her forties or fifties in good health, CMV-negative, and a related stem cell transplant donor. The nucleotide sequence reads TGTGCCAGCAGCCCTAGAGGGATGGGCGAGCAGTACTTC. Protein translation: CASSPRGMGEQYF.